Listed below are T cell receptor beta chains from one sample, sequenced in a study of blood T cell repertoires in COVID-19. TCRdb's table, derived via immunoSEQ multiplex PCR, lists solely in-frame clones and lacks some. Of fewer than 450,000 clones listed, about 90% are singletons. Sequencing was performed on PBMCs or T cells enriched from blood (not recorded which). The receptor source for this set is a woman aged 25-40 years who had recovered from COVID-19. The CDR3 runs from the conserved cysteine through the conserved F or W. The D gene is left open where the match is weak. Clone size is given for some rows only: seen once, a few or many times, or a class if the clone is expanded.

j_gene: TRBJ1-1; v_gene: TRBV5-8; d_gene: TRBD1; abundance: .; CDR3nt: TGTGCCAGCAGCTCTCGTCCCGGGACAGGGGCTACTGAAGCTTTCTTT; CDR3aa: CASSSRPGTGATEAFF
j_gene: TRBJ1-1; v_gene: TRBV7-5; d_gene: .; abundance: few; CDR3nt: TGTGTCAGAAGCCCCAGGGCAATGAACACTGAAGCTTTCTTT; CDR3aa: CVRSPRAMNTEAFF
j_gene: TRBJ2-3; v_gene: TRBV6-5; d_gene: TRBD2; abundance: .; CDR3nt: TGTGCCCTCGGGGGGGACACAGATACGCAGTATTTT; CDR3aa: CALGGDTDTQYF
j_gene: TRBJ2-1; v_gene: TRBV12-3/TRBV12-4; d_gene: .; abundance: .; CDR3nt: TGTGCCAGCAGTCCCACCCCAGGGGTGGAGCAGTTCTTC; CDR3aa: CASSPTPGVEQFF
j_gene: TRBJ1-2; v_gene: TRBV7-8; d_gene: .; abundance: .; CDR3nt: TGTGCCAGCAGCTTAGTAGGCAGGGCCTATGGCTACACCTTC; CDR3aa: CASSLVGRAYGYTF
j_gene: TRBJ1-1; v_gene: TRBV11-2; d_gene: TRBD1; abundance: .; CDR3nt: TGTGCCAGCAGCTTAGAGGACAGGGTGAGGGCTGAAGCTTTCTTT; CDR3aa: CASSLEDRVRAEAFF
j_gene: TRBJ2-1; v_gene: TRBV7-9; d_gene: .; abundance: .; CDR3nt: TGTGCCAGCAACTCCGAAGGGGTTTCCTCCTACAATGAGCAGTTCTTC; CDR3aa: CASNSEGVSSYNEQFF
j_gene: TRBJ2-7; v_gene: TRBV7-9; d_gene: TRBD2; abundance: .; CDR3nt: TGTGCCAGCAGCTTAGGGCTAGCGGGGGCCTCCTACGAGCAGTACTTC; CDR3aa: CASSLGLAGASYEQYF
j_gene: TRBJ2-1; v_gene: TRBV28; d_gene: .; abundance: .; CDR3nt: TGTGCCAGCAGTTTAGACGGCGGGTGGAGGGGCCATGAGCAGTTCTTC; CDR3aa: CASSLDGGWRGHEQFF
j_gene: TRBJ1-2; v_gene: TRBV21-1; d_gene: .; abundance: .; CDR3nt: TGTGCCCCCCACCAGGGTCGCTTTACCCACTATGGCTACACCTTC; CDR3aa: CAPHQGRFTHYGYTF
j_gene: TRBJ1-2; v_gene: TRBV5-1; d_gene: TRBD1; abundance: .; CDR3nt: TGCGCCAGCAGCTTGGGATTGGGACAGGGGGCGGTTGGCTACACCTTC; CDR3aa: CASSLGLGQGAVGYTF
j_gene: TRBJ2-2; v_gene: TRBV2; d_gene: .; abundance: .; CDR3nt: TGTGCCAGCAACGAGGGCCCACGGACCGGGGAGCTGTTTTTT; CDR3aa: CASNEGPRTGELFF
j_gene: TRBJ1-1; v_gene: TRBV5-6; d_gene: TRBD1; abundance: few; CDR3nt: TGTGCCAGCAGCGGAGACAGGGGGAGGCCTATTATGAACACTGAAGCTTTCTTT; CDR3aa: CASSGDRGRPIMNTEAFF
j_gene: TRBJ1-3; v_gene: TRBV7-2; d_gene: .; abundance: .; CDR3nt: TGTGCCAGCAGCTTAGCGGTTGGGGGCTACTCTGGAAACACCATATATTTT; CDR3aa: CASSLAVGGYSGNTIYF
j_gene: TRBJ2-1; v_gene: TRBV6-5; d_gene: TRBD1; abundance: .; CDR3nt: TGTGCCAGCAGCCCGGACAGGGTCAATGAGCAGTTCTTC; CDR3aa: CASSPDRVNEQFF
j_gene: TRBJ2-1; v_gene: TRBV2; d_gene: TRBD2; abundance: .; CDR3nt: TGTGCCAGCAACGCCGGACTAGCGCGGGATGAGCAGTTCTTC; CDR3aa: CASNAGLARDEQFF
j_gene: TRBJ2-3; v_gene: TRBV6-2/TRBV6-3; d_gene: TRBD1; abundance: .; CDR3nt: TGTGCCAGCAGTTATGGGACCCTTTGGGACAGGCCGAGCACAGATACGCAGTATTTT; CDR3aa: CASSYGTLWDRPSTDTQYF
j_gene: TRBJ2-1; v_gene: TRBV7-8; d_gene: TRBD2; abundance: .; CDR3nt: TGTGCCAGCAGCTTAGTGCCGGGGGGGCTAGGTAGTGAGCAGTTCTTC; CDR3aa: CASSLVPGGLGSEQFF
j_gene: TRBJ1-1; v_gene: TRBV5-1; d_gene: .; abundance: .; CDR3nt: TGCGCCAGCAGCTTGCAGGGAGGGGCTGAAGCTTTCTTT; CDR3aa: CASSLQGGAEAFF
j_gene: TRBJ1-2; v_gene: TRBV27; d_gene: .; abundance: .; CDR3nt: TGTGCCAGCAGCTCCCGCCCCCCCATGACAGACGGCTATGGCTACACCTTC; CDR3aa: CASSSRPPMTDGYGYTF
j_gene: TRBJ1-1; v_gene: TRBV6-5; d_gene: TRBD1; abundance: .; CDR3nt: TGTGCCAGCAGTCAAACAGGGGGGAACACTGAAGCTTTCTTT; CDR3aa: CASSQTGGNTEAFF
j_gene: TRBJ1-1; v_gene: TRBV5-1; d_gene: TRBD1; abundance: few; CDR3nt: TGCGCCAGCGGACTATATCAGGGGGCAACTGAAGCTTTCTTT; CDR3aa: CASGLYQGATEAFF
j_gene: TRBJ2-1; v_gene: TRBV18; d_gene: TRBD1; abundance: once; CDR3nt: TGTGCCAGCTCAATAGGACAGGGCAACTCCTACAATGAGCAGTTCTTC; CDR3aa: CASSIGQGNSYNEQFF
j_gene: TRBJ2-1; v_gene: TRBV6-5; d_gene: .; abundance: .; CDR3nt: TGTGCCAGTTCCCTCCAGGATGAGCAGTTCTTC; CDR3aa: CASSLQDEQFF
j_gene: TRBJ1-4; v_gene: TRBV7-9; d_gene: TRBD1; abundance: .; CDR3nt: TGTGCCAGCAGCTCCAGGGGGGAAGATGAAAAACTGTTTTTT; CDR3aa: CASSSRGEDEKLFF
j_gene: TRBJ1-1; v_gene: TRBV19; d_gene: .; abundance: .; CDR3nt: TGTGCCAGTAGGCCGGGAGGGCCTGAAGCTTTCTTT; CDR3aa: CASRPGGPEAFF
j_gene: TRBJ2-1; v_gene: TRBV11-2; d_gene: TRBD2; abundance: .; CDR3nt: TGTGCCAGCAGCTTAGCGGGGGTCGGGGGGACCAATGAGCAGTTCTTC; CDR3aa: CASSLAGVGGTNEQFF
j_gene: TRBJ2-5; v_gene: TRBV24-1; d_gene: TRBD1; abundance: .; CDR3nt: TGTGCCACCAGTGATCTAGGGACAGGCGGGGAAGAGACCCAGTACTTC; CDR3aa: CATSDLGTGGEETQYF
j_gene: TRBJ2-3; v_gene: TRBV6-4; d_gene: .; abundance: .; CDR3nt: TGTGCCAGCAGTGACTCGGCAACAGATACGCAGTATTTT; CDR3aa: CASSDSATDTQYF
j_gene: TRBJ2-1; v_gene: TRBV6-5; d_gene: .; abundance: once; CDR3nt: TGTGCCAGCAGGTTCCCCGGGTACAATGAGCAGTTCTTC; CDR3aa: CASRFPGYNEQFF
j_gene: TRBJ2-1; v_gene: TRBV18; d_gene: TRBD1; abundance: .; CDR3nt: TGTGCCAGCTCACCGCATCAGGGGGCCAATGAGCAGTTCTTC; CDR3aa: CASSPHQGANEQFF
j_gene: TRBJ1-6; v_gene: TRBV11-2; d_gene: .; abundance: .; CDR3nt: TGTGCCAGCAGCTTAGAGCCGGGTCAACTTAATTCACCCCTCCACTTT; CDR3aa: CASSLEPGQLNSPLHF
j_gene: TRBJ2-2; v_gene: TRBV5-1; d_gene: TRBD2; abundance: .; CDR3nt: TGCGCCAGCAGCTTGGGGACTAGCGGGGCGAACACCGGGGAGCTGTTTTTT; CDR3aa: CASSLGTSGANTGELFF
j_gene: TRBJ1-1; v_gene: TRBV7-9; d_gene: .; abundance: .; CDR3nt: TGTGCCAGCAGCCCATACAGGACAGCGCATCAGAACACTGAAGCTTTCTTT; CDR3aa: CASSPYRTAHQNTEAFF
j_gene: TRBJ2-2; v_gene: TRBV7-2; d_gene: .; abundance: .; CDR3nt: TGTGCCAGCAGCTTAGGAGGTAACACCGGGGAGCTGTTTTTT; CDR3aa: CASSLGGNTGELFF
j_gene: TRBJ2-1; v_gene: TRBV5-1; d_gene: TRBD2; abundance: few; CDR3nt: TGCGCCAGCAGCTCGGGGACTAGCGGGGGGGCTGAGCAGTTCTTC; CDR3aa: CASSSGTSGGAEQFF
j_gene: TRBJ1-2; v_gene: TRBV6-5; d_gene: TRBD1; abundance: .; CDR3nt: TGTGCCAGCAGGGAGACAGGGGGAACCTATGGCTACACCTTC; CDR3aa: CASRETGGTYGYTF
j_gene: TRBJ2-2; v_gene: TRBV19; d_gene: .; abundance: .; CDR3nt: TGTGCCAGTAGTACCCCTCGTCCGGTCGCGAACACCGGGGAGCTGTTTTTT; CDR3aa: CASSTPRPVANTGELFF
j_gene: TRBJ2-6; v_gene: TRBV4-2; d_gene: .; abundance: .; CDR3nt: TGTGCCAGCAGCCAAGAAAACCCCGCAGTTAAATCGGGGGCCAACGTCCTGACTTTC; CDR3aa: CASSQENPAVKSGANVLTF
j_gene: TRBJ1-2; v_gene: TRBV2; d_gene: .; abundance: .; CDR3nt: TGTGCCAGCACAGTACAGGGTATCTATGGCTACACCTTC; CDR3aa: CASTVQGIYGYTF
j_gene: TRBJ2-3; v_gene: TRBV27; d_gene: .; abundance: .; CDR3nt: TGTGCCAGCAGTTTCGGGGAACTCACAGATACGCAGTATTTT; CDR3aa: CASSFGELTDTQYF
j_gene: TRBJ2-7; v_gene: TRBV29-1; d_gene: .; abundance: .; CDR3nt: TGCAGCGTCCGCCCGGGTTTCGACGAGCAGTACTTC; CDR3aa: CSVRPGFDEQYF
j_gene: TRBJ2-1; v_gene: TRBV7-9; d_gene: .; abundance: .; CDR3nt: TGTGCCAGCAGCTCTGATACAGGGATCCCCTACAATGAGCAGTTCTTC; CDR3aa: CASSSDTGIPYNEQFF
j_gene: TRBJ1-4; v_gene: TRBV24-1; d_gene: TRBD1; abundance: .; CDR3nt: TGTGCCACCAGTGACAACAGGGGTACTAATGAAAAACTGTTTTTT; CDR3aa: CATSDNRGTNEKLFF
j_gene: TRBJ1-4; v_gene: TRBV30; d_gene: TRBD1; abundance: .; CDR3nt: TGTGCCTGGAGGCTGACAGGGGCAGGGGAAAAACTGTTTTTT; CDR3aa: CAWRLTGAGEKLFF
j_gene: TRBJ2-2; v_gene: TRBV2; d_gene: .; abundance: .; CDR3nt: TGTGCCAGCAGGGCCTCCGGAGGCCGCACCGGGGAGCTGTTTTTT; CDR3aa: CASRASGGRTGELFF
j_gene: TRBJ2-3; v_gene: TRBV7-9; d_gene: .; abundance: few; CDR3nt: TGTGCCAGCAGCTTTCGAGGGCAGAGCGATACGCAGTATTTT; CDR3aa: CASSFRGQSDTQYF
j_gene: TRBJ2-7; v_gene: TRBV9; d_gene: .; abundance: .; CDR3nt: TGTGCCAGCAGCGTAGGGAACAGGGTCCCCTCCTACGAGCAGTACTTC; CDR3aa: CASSVGNRVPSYEQYF
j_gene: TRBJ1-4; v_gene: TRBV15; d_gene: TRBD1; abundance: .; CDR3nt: TGTGCCACCAGTCTCGACAGGGTGTCCGAAAAACTGTTTTTT; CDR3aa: CATSLDRVSEKLFF
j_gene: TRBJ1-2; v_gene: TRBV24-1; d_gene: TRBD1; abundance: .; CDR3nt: TGTGCCACCAGTGATTCTAATGCGCCCACGGGACAGGGTAATGGCTACACCTTC; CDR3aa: CATSDSNAPTGQGNGYTF
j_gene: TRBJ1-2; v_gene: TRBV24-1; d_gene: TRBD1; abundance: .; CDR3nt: TGTGCCACCAGTGAGGGGGAAGGGGGCAACTATGGCTACACCTTC; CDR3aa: CATSEGEGGNYGYTF
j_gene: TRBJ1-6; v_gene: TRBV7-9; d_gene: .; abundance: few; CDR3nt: TGTGCCAGCAGCTTGGGAGGGTATAATTCACCCCTCCACTTT; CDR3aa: CASSLGGYNSPLHF
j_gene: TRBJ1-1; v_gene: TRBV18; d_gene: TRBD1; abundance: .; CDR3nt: TGTGCCAGCTCACCTGGGACAGGGGGAATAACTGAAGCTTTCTTT; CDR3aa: CASSPGTGGITEAFF
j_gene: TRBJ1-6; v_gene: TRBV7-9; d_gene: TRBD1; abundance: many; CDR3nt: TGTGCCAGCAGCTTAGGACAGGGGGCCGGTTCACCCCTCCACTTT; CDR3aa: CASSLGQGAGSPLHF
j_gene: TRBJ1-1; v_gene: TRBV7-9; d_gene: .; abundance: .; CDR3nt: TGTGCCAGCAGCTTCGGACACACTATCACTGAAGCTTTCTTT; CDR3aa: CASSFGHTITEAFF
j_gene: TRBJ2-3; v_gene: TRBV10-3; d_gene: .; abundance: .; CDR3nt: TGTGCCATCAGTGATGTGAGGGGGGGCCAACAGGATACGCAGTATTTT; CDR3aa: CAISDVRGGQQDTQYF
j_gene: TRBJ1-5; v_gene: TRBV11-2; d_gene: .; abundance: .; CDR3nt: TGTGCCAGCAGCTTAGGGCGGAATCAGCCCCAGCATTTT; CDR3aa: CASSLGRNQPQHF
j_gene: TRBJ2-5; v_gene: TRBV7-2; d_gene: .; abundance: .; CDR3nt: TGTGCCAGCAGCGGAGGTGGACAGTTGGAGACCCAGTACTTC; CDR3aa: CASSGGGQLETQYF
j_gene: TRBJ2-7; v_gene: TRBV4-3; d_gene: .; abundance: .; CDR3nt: TGCGCCAGCAGCCAAGACGGTGCAGGGGAGGGCTACGAGCAGTACTTC; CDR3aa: CASSQDGAGEGYEQYF
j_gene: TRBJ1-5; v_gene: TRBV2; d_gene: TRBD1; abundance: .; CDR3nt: TGTGCCAGCAGTAGACAGGGGGCACGGCCCCAGCATTTT; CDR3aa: CASSRQGARPQHF